This T cell receptor (beta chain) comes out of a study of siplizumab effects on memory and regulatory T cells. This CDR3 region has 15 residues. Germline V gene lookup returns CDR1 SGHRS and CDR2 YFSETQ. Germline trimming cut 2 bases from V and 4 bases from J; bases unmatched to any gene: 6. Concerning this clone itself: Its antigen is as yet unknown.

The study's findings and limits: Siplizumab conditions gave an average of around 70% Treg-derived mappable alloreactive CD4+ clones, versus about 25% for controls.

Assay used: immunoSEQ multiplex PCR; TCRdb lists only in-frame clones, some missing. The top ten hold approximately 0.6% of the sample, which has about 100,000 clones, 85% to 95% seen once. Sequencing was carried out using Tregs sorted from blood. This sequence was found in a human donor in good health. The chain combines TRBV5-1 with TRBJ2-1; TRBD1 matches at 7 bases. Here the CDR3 DNA reads TGCGCCAGCAGCTTTGATGGCAGGGGGTACAATGAGCAGTTCTTC. It specifies CASSFDGRGYNEQFF.